The T cell receptor (beta chain) under discussion was sequenced for a study of blood T cells in healthy people across ages. Points from the study as a whole: With naive T cell percentage, TCR beta diversity showed a strong correlation.

Donors gave about 10 milliliters of peripheral blood apiece. Only a few counts were recorded for this clonotype. Its cognate antigen is unknown. The second PCR ran roughly 6 to 11 cycles with a sample-barcoded 5' primer and J-beta primers. TCRdb analysed the 5' RACE reads with MiXCR anew, one entry per CDR3 protein. The sample records roughly 700,000 distinct CDR3 sequences, approximately 49% being singletons. This CDR3 has 12 residues. Germline V gene lookup returns CDR1 SGHRS and CDR2 YFSETQ. V was trimmed by 4 bases and J by 7 bases, leaving 11 bases between them. The sequence derives from a woman in her sixties in good health. The gene calls are TRBV5-1 and TRBJ1-2, with D perhaps TRBD1 (5 bases). Material: blood. CDR3 nucleotide sequence: TGCGCCAGCAGCGATAATAGGGGTGGCTACACCTTC. Its protein product is CASSDNRGGYTF.